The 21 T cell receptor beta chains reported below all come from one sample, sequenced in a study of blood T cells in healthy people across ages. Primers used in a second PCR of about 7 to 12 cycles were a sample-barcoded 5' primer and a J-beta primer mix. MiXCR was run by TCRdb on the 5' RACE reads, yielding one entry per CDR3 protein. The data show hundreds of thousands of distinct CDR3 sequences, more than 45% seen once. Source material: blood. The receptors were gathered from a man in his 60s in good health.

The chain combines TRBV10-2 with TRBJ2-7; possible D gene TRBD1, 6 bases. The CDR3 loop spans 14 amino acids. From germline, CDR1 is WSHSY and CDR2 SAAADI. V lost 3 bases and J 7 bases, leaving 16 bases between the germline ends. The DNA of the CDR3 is TGCGCCAGCAGTGATGGGGGCCTCTTGAATGAGCAGTACTTC. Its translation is CASSDGGLLNEQYF.

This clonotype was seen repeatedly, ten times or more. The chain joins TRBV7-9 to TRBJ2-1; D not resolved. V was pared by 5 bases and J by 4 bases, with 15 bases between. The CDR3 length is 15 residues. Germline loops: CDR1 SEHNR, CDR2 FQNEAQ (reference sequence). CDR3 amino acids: CASSRRAPTYNEQFF. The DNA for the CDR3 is TGTGCCAGCAGCCGAAGGGCGCCAACTTACAATGAGCAGTTCTTC.

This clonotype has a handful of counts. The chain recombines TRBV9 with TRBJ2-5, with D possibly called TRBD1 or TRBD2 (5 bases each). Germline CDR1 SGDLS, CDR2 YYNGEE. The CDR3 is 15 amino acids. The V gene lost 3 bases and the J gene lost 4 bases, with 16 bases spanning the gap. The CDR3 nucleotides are TGTGCCAGCAGCGCCTCCGGGACCATGGGAGAGACCCAGTACTTC. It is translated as CASSASGTMGETQYF.

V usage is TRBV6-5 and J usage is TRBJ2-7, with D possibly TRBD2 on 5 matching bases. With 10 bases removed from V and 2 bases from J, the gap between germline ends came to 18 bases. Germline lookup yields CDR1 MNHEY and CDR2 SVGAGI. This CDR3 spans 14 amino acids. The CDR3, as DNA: TGTGCCACGCGCCCGGGGTCCGGAACCTACGAGCAGTACTTC. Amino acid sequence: CATRPGSGTYEQYF.

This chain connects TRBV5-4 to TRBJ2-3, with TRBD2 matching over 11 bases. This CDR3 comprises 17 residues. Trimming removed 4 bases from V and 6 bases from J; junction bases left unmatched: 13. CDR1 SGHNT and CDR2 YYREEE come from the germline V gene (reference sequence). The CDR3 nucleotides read TGTGCCAGCAGCCCAACCCACCTAGCGGGAGGAGGCGATACGCAGTATTTT. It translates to CASSPTHLAGGGDTQYF.

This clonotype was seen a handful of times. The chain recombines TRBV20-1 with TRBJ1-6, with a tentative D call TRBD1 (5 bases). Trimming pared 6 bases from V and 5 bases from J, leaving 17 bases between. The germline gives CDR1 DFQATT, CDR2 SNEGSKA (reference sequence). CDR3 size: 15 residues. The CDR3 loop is CSARPPAGNNSPLHF. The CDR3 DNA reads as TGCAGTGCCCGTCCCCCGGCAGGGAATAATTCACCCCTCCACTTT.

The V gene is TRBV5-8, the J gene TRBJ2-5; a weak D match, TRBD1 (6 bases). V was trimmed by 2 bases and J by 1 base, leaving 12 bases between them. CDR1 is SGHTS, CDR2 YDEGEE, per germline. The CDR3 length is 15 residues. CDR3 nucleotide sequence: TGTGCCAGCAGCTTCATGGACAGAGCCCAAGAGACCCAGTACTTC. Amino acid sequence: CASSFMDRAQETQYF. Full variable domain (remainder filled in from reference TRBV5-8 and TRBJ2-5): EAGVTQSPTHLIKTRGQQATLRCSPISGHTSVYWYQQALGLGLQFLLWYDEGEERNRGNFPPRFSGRQFPNYSSELNVNALELEDSALYLCASSFMDRAQETQYFGPGTRLLVL.

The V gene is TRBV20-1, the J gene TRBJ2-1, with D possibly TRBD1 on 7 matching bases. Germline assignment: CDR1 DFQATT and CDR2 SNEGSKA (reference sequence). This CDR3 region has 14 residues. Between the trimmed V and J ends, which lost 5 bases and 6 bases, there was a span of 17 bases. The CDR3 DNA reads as TGCAGTGCTCCCCAGGGGGGAGTAAGCAATGAGCAGTTCTTC. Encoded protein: CSAPQGGVSNEQFF.

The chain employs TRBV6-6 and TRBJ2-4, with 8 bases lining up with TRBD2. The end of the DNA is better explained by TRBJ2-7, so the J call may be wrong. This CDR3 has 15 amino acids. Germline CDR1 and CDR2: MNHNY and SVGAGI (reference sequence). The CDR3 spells CASSFLPGTSNEQYF. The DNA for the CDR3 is TGTGCCAGCAGTTTCCTTCCCGGGACTAGTAACGAGCAGTACTTC.

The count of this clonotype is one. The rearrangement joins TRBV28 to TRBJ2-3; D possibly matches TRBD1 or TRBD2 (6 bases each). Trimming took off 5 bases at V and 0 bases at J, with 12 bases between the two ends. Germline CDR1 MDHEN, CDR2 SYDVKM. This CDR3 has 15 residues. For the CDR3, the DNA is TGTGCCAGCAGTAGACTAGGGGGGAGCACAGATACGCAGTATTTT. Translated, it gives CASSRLGGSTDTQYF.

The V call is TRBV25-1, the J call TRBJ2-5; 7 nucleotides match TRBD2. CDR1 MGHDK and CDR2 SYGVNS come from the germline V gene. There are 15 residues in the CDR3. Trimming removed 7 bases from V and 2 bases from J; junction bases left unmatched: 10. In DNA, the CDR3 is TGTGCCAGCATCCTCACTGGCGGGGGACAAGAGACCCAGTACTTC. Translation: CASILTGGGQETQYF.

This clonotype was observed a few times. CDR3 in DNA: TGTGCCAGCAGCCCAGGGCAGCGGGAGACCTACGAGCAGTACTTC. This sequence encodes CASSPGQRETYEQYF. The chain has TRBV11-1 and TRBJ2-7, with 8 positions matching TRBD2. The germline V gene encodes CDR1 SGHAT and CDR2 FQDESV (reference sequence). This CDR3 has 15 amino acids. Trimming at V came to 5 bases and at J to 2 bases, leaving 8 bases not matched to a gene.

This CDR3 reads CASRRRGQGPETQYF. The CDR3 DNA reads as TGTGCCAGCAGGAGAAGGGGGCAGGGGCCAGAGACCCAGTACTTC. The chain carries TRBV12-3 or TRBV12-4 and TRBJ2-5; 7 bases line up with TRBD1. V dropped 6 bases and J dropped 4; count of bases not matched to a gene: 11. This CDR3 has 15 residues.

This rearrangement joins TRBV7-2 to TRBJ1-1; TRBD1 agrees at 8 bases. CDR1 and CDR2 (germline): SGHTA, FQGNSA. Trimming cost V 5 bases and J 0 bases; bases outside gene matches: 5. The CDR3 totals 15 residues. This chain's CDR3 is CASSVHRGMNTEAFF. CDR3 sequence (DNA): TGTGCCAGCAGCGTACACAGGGGGATGAACACTGAAGCTTTCTTT.

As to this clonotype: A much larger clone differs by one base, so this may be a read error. The CDR3: CASSLSAPTDMQYF. The CDR3 DNA is TGTGCCAGCAGTTTATCGGCCCCCACAGATATGCAGTATTTT. The chain recombines TRBV27 with TRBJ2-3; D uncertain. Germline assignment: CDR1 MNHEY and CDR2 SMNVEV (reference sequence). There are 14 residues in the CDR3.

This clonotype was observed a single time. The CDR3 nucleotides are TGTGCCAGCAGCCATCCGGTAACTAGCGGGGGCTATGAGCAGTTCTTC. Encoded protein: CASSHPVTSGGYEQFF. The chain carries TRBV7-9 and TRBJ2-1; 11 bases are a match to TRBD2. The CDR3 loop spans 16 amino acids. Germline CDR1 reads SEHNR; CDR2 reads FQNEAQ (reference sequence). J lost 8 bases, V lost 5 bases, and 11 bases had no gene match.

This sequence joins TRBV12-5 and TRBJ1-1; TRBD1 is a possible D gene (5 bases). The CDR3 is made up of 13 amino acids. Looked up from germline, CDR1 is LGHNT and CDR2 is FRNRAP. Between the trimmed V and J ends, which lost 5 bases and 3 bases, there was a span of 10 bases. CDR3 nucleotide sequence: TGTGCTAGTGGTACCCTGGGGGACACTGAAGCTTTCTTT. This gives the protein CASGTLGDTEAFF. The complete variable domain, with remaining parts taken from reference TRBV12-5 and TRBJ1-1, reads DARVTQTPRHKVTEMGQEVTMRCQPILGHNTVFWYRQTMMQGLELLAYFRNRAPLDDSGMPKDRFSAEMPDATLATLKIQPSEPRDSAVYFCASGTLGDTEAFFGQGTRLTVV.

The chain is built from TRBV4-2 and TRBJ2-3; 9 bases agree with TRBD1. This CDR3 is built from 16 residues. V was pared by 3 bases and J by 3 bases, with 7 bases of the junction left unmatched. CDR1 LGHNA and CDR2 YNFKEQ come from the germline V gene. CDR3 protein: CASSHPPGQGTDTQYF. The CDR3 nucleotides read TGTGCCAGCAGCCATCCCCCGGGACAGGGAACAGATACGCAGTATTTT.

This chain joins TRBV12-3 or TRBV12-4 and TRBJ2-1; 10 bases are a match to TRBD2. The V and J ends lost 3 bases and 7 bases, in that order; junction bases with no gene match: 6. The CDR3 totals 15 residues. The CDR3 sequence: CASSLSASGGNEQFF. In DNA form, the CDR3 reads TGTGCCAGCAGTTTGTCGGCTAGCGGGGGTAATGAGCAGTTCTTC.

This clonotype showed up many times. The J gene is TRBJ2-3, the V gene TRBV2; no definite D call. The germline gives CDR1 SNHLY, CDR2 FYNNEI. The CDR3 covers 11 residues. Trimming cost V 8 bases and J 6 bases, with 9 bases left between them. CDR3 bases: TGTGCCAGCCGCGGCGGCGATACGCAGTATTTT. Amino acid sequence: CASRGGDTQYF.

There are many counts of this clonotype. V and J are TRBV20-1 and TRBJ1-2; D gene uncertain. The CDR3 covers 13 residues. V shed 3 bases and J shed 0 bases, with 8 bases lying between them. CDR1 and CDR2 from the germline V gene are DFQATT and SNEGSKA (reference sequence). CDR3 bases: TGCAGTGCTAGGGAGGGTTCTAACTATGGCTACACCTTC. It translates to CSAREGSNYGYTF.